These 26 T cell receptor beta chains were sequenced from one sample in a study of blood T cell repertoires in COVID-19. TCRdb's table, derived via immunoSEQ multiplex PCR, lists solely in-frame clones and lacks some. The sample gives 160,000 or so clones, 82% of which show up once; about 8.4% is in the top ten. What was sequenced was peripheral blood. The receptors were sampled from a woman in her 70s with acute or convalescent COVID-19.

The chain carries TRBV27 and TRBJ2-3; 11 bases align to TRBD2. CDR1 and CDR2 (germline): MNHEY, SMNVEV (reference sequence). This CDR3 comprises 17 residues. V was pared by 3 bases and J by 2 bases, with 7 bases of the junction left unmatched. CDR3 DNA sequence: TGTGCCAGCAGTTTTGGACTAGCGGGTGCCCTCACAGATACGCAGTATTTT. Amino acid sequence: CASSFGLAGALTDTQYF.

This clone was counted once. The chain recombines TRBV19 with TRBJ2-1, with 12 positions matching TRBD2. CDR1 and CDR2 from the germline V gene are LNHDA and SQIVND (reference sequence). There are 15 residues in the CDR3. V gave up 4 bases and J gave up 4 bases; unmatched junction bases: 2. DNA of the CDR3: TGTGCCAGTAGTACGACTAGCGGGGGATACAATGAGCAGTTCTTC. Its translation is CASSTTSGGYNEQFF.

The chain is built from TRBV5-8 and TRBJ1-4; D is uncertain. CDR1 and CDR2 (germline): SGHTS, YDEGEE. V was clipped by 2 bases and J by 0 bases, with 8 bases between them. CDR3 length: 15 residues. The CDR3 region is CASSFADTTNEKLFF. CDR3 DNA sequence: TGTGCCAGCAGCTTCGCCGACACAACTAATGAAAAACTGTTTTTT.

The chain employs TRBV3-1 (or the pseudogene TRBV3-2) and TRBJ2-3, with 12 bases matching TRBD2. Trimming at V came to 4 bases and at J to 5 bases, leaving 4 bases not matched to a gene. The length of the CDR3 is 15 residues. Germline lookup yields CDR1 LGHDT and CDR2 YNNKEL (reference sequence). The CDR3 nucleotides read TGTGCCAGCAGCCGACTAGCGGGGGAGAGAGATACGCAGTATTTT. Its translation is CASSRLAGERDTQYF.

The rearrangement links TRBV9 to TRBJ2-2; no reliable D call. Trimming cost V 0 bases and J 2 bases, with 8 bases left between them. This CDR3 is built from 15 residues. Germline V gene lookup returns CDR1 SGDLS and CDR2 YYNGEE. CDR3 bases: TGTGCCAGCAGCGTAGGCCTCCTAAACACCGGGGAGCTGTTTTTT. Translation gives CASSVGLLNTGELFF.

CDR3 sequence: CASSLWGQGAETQYF. The CDR3 nucleotides read TGTGCCAGCAGCTTATGGGGACAGGGGGCTGAGACCCAGTACTTC. This sequence joins TRBV7-2 and TRBJ2-5; 12 nucleotides agree with TRBD1. CDR1 is SGHTA, CDR2 FQGNSA, per germline. With V trimmed by 2 bases and J by 5 bases, 3 bases remained unmatched. The CDR3 runs 15 residues. The variable domain in full, with the rest retrieved from reference TRBV7-2 and TRBJ2-5, is GAGVSQSPSNKVTEKGKDVELRCDPISGHTALYWYRQSLGQGLEFLIYFQGNSAPDKSGLPSDRFSAERTGGSVSTLTIQRTQQEDSAVYLCASSLWGQGAETQYFGPGTRLLVL.

V gene TRBV6-2 or TRBV6-3 combines with J gene TRBJ2-7, with TRBD2 matching 10 bases. The V gene's germline CDR1 is MNHEY and CDR2 SVGEGT. The junction had 8 bases not matched to a gene; V was cut back by 4 bases and J by 5 bases. This CDR3 region has 15 residues. CDR3 sequence: CASSLSTSGYHEQYF. The CDR3 DNA reads TGTGCCAGCAGTTTATCGACTAGCGGGTACCACGAGCAGTACTTC.

V usage is TRBV19 and J usage is TRBJ1-2; D possibly corresponds to TRBD1 (6 bases). Between the trimmed V and J ends, which lost 4 bases and 6 bases, there was a span of 12 bases. Germline V gene data show CDR1 as LNHDA and CDR2 as SQIVND (reference sequence). The CDR3 has 13 residues. The CDR3 is CASSRRQDHGYTF. The CDR3 DNA sequence: TGTGCCAGTAGTAGGAGACAGGACCATGGCTACACCTTC.

The sample holds a few counts of this clone. The rearrangement uses TRBV19 and TRBJ2-7; 8 bases are a match to TRBD2. V lost 10 bases, J lost 7 bases, and 12 bases stayed unmatched. This CDR3 has 13 amino acids. The germline V gene encodes CDR1 LNHDA and CDR2 SQIVND (reference sequence). This chain's CDR3 is CATSAGGYGEQYF. The CDR3 DNA sequence: TGTGCCACTTCGGCGGGGGGATATGGGGAGCAGTACTTC.

The chain recombines TRBV7-9 with TRBJ1-1; D uncertain. Looked up from germline, CDR1 is SEHNR and CDR2 is FQNEAQ (reference sequence). V was pared by 7 bases and J by 5 bases, with 23 bases between. The CDR3 runs 16 residues. As DNA, the CDR3 is TGTGCCAGCACCTCAACGACATACCGTCGGAGGACTGAAGCTTTCTTT. As protein: CASTSTTYRRRTEAFF.

V usage is TRBV27 and J usage is TRBJ1-1, with D perhaps TRBD1 (6 bases). Trimming removed 8 bases from V and 11 bases from J, with 21 bases in between. The germline gives CDR1 MNHEY, CDR2 SMNVEV (reference sequence). The CDR3 covers 13 residues. In nucleotides, the CDR3 is TGTGCCAGCTCCTTCAGCAGGGGAGAAATGGCTTTCTTT. Protein sequence: CASSFSRGEMAFF.

This clone came up many times. The chain has TRBV7-2 and TRBJ2-5; weak D call: TRBD1 (5 bases). Germline V gene data show CDR1 as SGHTA and CDR2 as FQGNSA. CDR3 length equals 10 residues. The CDR3 sequence is CRQLQETQYF. CDR3 bases: TGTCGACAGCTGCAAGAGACCCAGTACTTC.

The rearrangement links TRBV9 to TRBJ2-7; 7 bases match TRBD1. CDR3 length: 16 residues. Per germline, CDR1 SGDLS and CDR2 YYNGEE. Germline trimming cut 4 bases from V and 0 bases from J; bases unmatched to any gene: 10. The CDR3 loop is CASSLRTGLSSYEQYF. The CDR3 nucleotides are TGTGCCAGCAGCCTCCGGACAGGATTGAGCTCCTACGAGCAGTACTTC.

The chain uses TRBV6-1 and TRBJ2-6; 8 positions agree with TRBD1. Germline V gene lookup returns CDR1 MNHNS and CDR2 SASEGT. V gave up 3 bases and J gave up 0 bases; unmatched junction bases: 4. The CDR3 is made up of 17 amino acids. The CDR3 DNA reads TGTGCCAGCAGTGAGGGGCAGGGGGCCTCTGGGGCCAACGTCCTGACTTTC. Residues: CASSEGQGASGANVLTF.

The rearrangement joins TRBV7-6 to TRBJ2-1; 7 positions match TRBD2. The trim removed 1 base at V and 14 bases at J, leaving 8 bases unmatched. This CDR3 region has 13 residues. The germline V gene encodes CDR1 SGHVS and CDR2 FNYEAQ. DNA for the CDR3: TGTGCCAGCAGCTTAGAGGCAGCGGGGACGGAGTTCTTC. This codes for CASSLEAAGTEFF.

The chain is built from TRBV7-2 and TRBJ2-6; D may be TRBD2 (6 bases). V lost 5 bases and J 5 bases, leaving 13 bases between the germline ends. In germline, CDR1 is SGHTA, CDR2 FQGNSA. CDR3 length equals 15 residues. CDR3 sequence (DNA): TGTGCCAGCAGCCGTACCGGGGGAAGGGCCAACGTCCTGACTTTC. It yields the protein CASSRTGGRANVLTF.

J is TRBJ2-2 and V is TRBV7-3; TRBD2 aligns across 12 bases. The germline CDR1 and CDR2 sequences are SGHTA and FQGTGA. The CDR3 runs to 18 residues. The V gene end was trimmed by 5 bases and the J gene end by 4 bases; junction bases not matched to a gene: 11. The CDR3 sequence is CASSAWTSGATGTGELFF. The CDR3 DNA reads as TGTGCCAGCAGCGCTTGGACTAGCGGGGCCACGGGCACCGGGGAGCTGTTTTTT.

This clone has just a few counts. For the CDR3, the DNA is TGTGCCAGCAGTTTAAGCGGGAGTACCTACGAGCAGTACTTC. Its translation is CASSLSGSTYEQYF. This chain joins TRBV27 and TRBJ2-7; 8 bases agree with TRBD2. Germline CDR1 and CDR2: MNHEY and SMNVEV (reference sequence). There are 14 residues in the CDR3. With 2 bases clipped from V and 2 bases from J, the junction kept 2 bases outside the gene matches.

V gene TRBV10-3 combines with J gene TRBJ1-3; 7 nucleotides line up with TRBD1. After removal of 7 bases from V and 7 bases from J, the junction contained 13 bases not matched to a gene. CDR1 is ENHRY and CDR2 is SYGVKD in the germline V gene. This CDR3 is 15 amino acids long. The CDR3 loop is CAIKNDRDGRNTIYF. The CDR3 region has the DNA TGTGCCATCAAAAACGACAGGGACGGACGGAACACCATATATTTT.

A single count supports this clone. The chain has TRBV7-6 and TRBJ2-1, with D perhaps matching TRBD2 (7 bases). The CDR3 spans 15 residues. Germline V CDR1 and CDR2: SGHVS, FNYEAQ. Trimming stripped 3 bases from V and 5 bases from J, with 14 bases between. CDR3 sequence: CASSLGGRGDNEQFF. In nucleotides, the CDR3 is TGTGCCAGCAGCTTGGGGGGCCGGGGGGACAATGAGCAGTTCTTC.

This clone was seen once. V usage is TRBV5-1 and J usage is TRBJ1-2, with 7 bases matching TRBD1. The CDR3 is 13 amino acids. V shed 0 bases and J 5 bases; nucleotides not matched to a gene: 1. Germline V gene data show CDR1 as SGHRS and CDR2 as YFSETQ. The CDR3 region is CASSLDRGYGYTF. DNA of the CDR3: TGCGCCAGCAGCTTGGACAGGGGATATGGCTACACCTTC.

The V and J genes are TRBV7-8 and TRBJ1-2; 8 nucleotides agree with TRBD1. CDR1 SGHVS and CDR2 FQNEAQ come from the germline V gene. The CDR3 consists of 15 residues. V lost 3 bases to trimming and J lost 4 bases; unmatched junction nucleotides: 7. In nucleotides, the CDR3 is TGTGCCAGCAGCTTCCGCCCTGACAGGGGCTATGGCTACACCTTC. Amino acids: CASSFRPDRGYGYTF.

The V gene is TRBV28, the J gene TRBJ1-2; TRBD1 aligns across 8 bases. Trimming cost V 2 bases and J 0 bases; bases outside gene matches: 5. This CDR3 region has 16 residues. Germline V lookup: CDR1 MDHEN, CDR2 SYDVKM. CDR3 nucleotide sequence: TGTGCCAGCAGTTTACCCGGGACAGGCTCTAACTATGGCTACACCTTC. Its translation is CASSLPGTGSNYGYTF.

The chain has TRBV3-1 (or the pseudogene TRBV3-2) and TRBJ1-1; 7 bases align to TRBD1. V dropped 0 bases and J dropped 3; count of bases not matched to a gene: 10. Germline V gives CDR1 LGHDT, CDR2 YNNKEL (reference sequence). This CDR3 comprises 17 residues. The CDR3 region is CASSQDRPGGPHTEAFF. For the CDR3, the DNA is TGTGCCAGCAGCCAAGATCGGCCAGGGGGTCCGCACACTGAAGCTTTCTTT.

The rearrangement uses TRBV4-1 and TRBJ1-1, with TRBD1 as a possible D gene (6 bases). The CDR3 extends over 17 amino acids. Germline V lookup: CDR1 MGHRA, CDR2 YSYEKL. The V gene lost 1 base and the J gene lost 5 bases, with 20 bases spanning the gap. In DNA form, the CDR3 reads TGCGCCAGCAGCCAAGCCCGGGGGGCCCAGGGTTTTACTGAAGCTTTCTTT. It translates to CASSQARGAQGFTEAFF.

This clone was seen a single time. The chain joins TRBV19 to TRBJ1-1, with a tentative D call TRBD1 (6 bases). In germline, CDR1 is LNHDA, CDR2 SQIVND (reference sequence). V lost 9 bases and J 8 bases, leaving 13 bases between the germline ends. This CDR3 comprises 11 residues. The CDR3 bases are TGTGCCAGCCAAAACAGGGCCGAAGCTTTCTTT. It translates to CASQNRAEAFF. Looking up the rest from reference TRBV19 and TRBJ1-1 gives the full variable domain: DGGITQSPKYLFRKEGQNVTLSCEQNLNHDAMYWYRQDPGQGLRLIYYSQIVNDFQKGDIAEGYSVSREKKESFPLTVTSAQKNPTAFYLCASQNRAEAFFGQGTRLTVV.